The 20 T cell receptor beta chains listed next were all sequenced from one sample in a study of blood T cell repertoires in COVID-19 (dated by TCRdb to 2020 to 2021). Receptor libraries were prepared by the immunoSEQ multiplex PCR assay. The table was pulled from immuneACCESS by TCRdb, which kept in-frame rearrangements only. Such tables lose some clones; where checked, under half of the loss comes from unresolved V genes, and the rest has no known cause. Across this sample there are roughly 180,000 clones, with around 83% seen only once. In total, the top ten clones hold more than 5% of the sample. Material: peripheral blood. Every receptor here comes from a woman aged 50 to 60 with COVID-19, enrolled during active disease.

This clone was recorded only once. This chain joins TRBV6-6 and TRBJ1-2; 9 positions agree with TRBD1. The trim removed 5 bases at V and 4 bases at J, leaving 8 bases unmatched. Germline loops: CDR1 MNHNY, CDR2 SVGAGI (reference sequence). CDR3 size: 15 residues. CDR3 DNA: TGTGCCAGCAGTCCTGAGGGGACAGGGATCTATGGCTACACCTTC. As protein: CASSPEGTGIYGYTF.

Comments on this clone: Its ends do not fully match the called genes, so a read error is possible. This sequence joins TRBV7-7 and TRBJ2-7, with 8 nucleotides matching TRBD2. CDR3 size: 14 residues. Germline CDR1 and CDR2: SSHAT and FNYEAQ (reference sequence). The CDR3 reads CASSSGGAGYEQYF. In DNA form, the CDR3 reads TGTGCTAGCAGCTCCGGGGGGGCGGGGTACGAGCAGTACTTC. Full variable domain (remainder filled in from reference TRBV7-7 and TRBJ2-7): GAGVSQSPRYKVTKRGQDVTLRCDPISSHATLYWYQQALGQGPEFLTYFNYEAQPDKSGLPSDRFSAERPEGSISTLTIQRTEQRDSAMYRCASSSGGAGYEQYFGPGTRLTVT.

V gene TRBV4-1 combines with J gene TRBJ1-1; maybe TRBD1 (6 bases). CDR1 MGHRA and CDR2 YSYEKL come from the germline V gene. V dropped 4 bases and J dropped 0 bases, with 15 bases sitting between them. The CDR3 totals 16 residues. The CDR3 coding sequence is TGCGCCAGCAGCCCTCGGGCAGGGGACATGAACACTGAAGCTTTCTTT. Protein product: CASSPRAGDMNTEAFF.

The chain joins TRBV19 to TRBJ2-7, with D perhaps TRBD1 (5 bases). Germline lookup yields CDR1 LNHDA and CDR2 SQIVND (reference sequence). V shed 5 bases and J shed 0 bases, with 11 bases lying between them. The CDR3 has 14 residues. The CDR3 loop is CASSFQGSSYEQYF. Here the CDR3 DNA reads TGTGCCAGTAGTTTCCAGGGATCCTCCTACGAGCAGTACTTC.

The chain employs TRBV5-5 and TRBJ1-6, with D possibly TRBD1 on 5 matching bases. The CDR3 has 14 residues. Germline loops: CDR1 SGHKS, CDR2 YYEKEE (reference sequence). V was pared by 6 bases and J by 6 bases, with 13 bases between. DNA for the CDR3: TGTGCCAGCACCTTTGGGGGGGGTAATTCACCCCTCCACTTT. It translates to CASTFGGGNSPLHF.

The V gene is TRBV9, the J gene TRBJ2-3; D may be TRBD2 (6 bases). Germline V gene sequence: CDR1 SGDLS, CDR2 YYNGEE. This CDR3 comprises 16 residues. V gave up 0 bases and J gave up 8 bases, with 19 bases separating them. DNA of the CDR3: TGTGCCAGCAGCGTAGGTTCTAGCGCGTATCAAGGTACGCAGTATTTT. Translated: CASSVGSSAYQGTQYF.

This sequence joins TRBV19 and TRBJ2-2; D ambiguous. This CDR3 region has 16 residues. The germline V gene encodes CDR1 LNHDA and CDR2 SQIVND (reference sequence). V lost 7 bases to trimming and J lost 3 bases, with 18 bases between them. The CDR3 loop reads CASKGRERGYTGELFF. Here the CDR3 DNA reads TGTGCCAGTAAAGGCAGAGAGAGAGGATACACCGGGGAGCTGTTTTTT. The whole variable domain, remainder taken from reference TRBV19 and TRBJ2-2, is DGGITQSPKYLFRKEGQNVTLSCEQNLNHDAMYWYRQDPGQGLRLIYYSQIVNDFQKGDIAEGYSVSREKKESFPLTVTSAQKNPTAFYLCASKGRERGYTGELFFGEGSRLTVL.

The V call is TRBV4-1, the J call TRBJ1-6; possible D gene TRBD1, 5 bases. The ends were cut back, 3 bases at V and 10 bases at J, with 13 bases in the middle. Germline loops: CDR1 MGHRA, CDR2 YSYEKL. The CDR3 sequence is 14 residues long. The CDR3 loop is CASSQVLTGSPLHF. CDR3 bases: TGCGCCAGCAGCCAGGTCCTAACAGGCTCACCCCTCCACTTT.

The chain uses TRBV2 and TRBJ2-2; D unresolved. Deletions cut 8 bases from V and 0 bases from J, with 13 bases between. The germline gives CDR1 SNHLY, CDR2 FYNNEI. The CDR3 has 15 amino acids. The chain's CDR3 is CASLPLSSNTGELFF. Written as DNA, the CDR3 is TGTGCCAGCCTTCCTCTATCTTCGAACACCGGGGAGCTGTTTTTT.

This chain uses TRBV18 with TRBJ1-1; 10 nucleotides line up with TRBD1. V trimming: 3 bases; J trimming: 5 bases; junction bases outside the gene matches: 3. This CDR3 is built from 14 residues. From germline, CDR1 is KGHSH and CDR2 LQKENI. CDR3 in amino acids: CASSPGQGRTEAFF. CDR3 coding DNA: TGTGCCAGCTCACCGGGACAGGGGAGGACTGAAGCTTTCTTT.

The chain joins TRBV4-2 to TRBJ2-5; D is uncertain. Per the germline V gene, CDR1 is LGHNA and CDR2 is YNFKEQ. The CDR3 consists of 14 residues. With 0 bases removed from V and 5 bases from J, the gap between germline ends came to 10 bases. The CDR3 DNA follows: TGTGCCAGCAGCCAAGAGGGCCTTAGGGAGACCCAGTACTTC. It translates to CASSQEGLRETQYF.

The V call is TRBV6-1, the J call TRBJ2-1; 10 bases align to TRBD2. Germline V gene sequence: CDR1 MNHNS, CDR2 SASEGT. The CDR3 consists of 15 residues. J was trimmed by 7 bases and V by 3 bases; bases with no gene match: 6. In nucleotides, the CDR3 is TGTGCCAGCAGTGAGAGCGGGGGGGCTAAGAATGAGCAGTTCTTC. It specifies CASSESGGAKNEQFF.

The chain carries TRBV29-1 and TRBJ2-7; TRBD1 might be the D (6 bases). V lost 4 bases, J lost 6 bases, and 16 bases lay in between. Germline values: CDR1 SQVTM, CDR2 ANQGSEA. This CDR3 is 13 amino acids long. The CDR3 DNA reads TGCAGCGTTGGTCTGGGGTTGGGGGCCGAGCAGTACTTC. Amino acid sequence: CSVGLGLGAEQYF.

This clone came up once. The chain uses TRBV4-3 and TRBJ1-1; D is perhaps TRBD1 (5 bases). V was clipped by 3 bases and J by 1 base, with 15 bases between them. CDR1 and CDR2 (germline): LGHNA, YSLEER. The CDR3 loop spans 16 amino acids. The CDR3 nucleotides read TGCGCCAGCAGCCAGGGGGGAGGCCTCGGGAACACTGAAGCTTTCTTT. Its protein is CASSQGGGLGNTEAFF.

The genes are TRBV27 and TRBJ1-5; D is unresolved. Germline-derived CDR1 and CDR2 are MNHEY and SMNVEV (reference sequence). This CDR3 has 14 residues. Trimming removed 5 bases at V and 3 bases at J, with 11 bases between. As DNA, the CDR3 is TGTGCCAGCAGTCCTGTGACACACAATCAGCCCCAGCATTTT. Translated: CASSPVTHNQPQHF.

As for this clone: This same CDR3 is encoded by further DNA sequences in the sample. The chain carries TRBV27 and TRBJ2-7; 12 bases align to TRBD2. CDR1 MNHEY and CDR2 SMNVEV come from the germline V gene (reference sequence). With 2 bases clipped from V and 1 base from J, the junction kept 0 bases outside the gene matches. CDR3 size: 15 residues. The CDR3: CASSLLAGGSYEQYF. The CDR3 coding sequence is TGTGCCAGCAGTTTACTAGCGGGGGGGTCCTACGAGCAGTACTTC.

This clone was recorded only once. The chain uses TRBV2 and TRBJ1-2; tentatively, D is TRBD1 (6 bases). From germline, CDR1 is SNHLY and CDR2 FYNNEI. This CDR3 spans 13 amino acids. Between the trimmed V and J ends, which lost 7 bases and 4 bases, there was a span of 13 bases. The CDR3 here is CASKVDSPYGYTF. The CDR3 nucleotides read TGTGCCAGCAAGGTGGACAGCCCCTATGGCTACACCTTC.

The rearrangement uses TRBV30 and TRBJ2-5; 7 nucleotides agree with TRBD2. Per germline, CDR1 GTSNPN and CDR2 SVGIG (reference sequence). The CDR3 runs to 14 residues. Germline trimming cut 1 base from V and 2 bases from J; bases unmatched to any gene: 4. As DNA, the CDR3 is TGTGCCTGGAGTGCCGGGACTACTCAAGAGACCCAGTACTTC. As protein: CAWSAGTTQETQYF.

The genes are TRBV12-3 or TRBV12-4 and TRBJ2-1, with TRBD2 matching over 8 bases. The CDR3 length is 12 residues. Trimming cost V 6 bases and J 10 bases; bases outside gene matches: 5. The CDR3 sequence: CASSFSGGEQFF. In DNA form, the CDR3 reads TGTGCCAGCAGCTTCAGCGGGGGAGAGCAGTTCTTC.

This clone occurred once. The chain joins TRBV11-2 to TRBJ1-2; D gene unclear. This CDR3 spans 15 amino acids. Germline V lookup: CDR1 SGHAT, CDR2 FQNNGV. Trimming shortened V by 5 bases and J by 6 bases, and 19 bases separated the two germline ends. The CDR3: CASSLESSGAHGYTF. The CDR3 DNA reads TGTGCCAGCAGCCTCGAAAGTTCGGGAGCCCATGGCTACACCTTC.